Described below is a single T cell receptor (beta chain) sequence and its context. Its target antigen remains unknown. No per-base quality is available; no much larger clone lies one base away. The V and J ends are trimmed by 1 base and 3 bases, leaving 8 bases between them. Looking up the germline V gene yields CDR1 SGHDN and CDR2 FVKESK. There are 14 amino acids in the CDR3, from cysteine to phenylalanine inclusive. CDR3 DNA only is kept here, 42 bases in frame from base 1. The library was made by RT-PCR. Data came from an Illumina HiSeq 2500. Through fastp at Q25 and MiXCR, TCRdb rebuilt clones from the public reads, retaining in-frame beta chains. Each record represents a unique CDR3 protein, reported with the most common genes and DNA among its rows. A total of approximately 160,000 distinct CDR3 sequences appear in this sample, 9.5% to 12% of them only once. Together, the top ten hold 35% to 40% of the sample.

The entry originates in a study of response to subunit inactivated influenza vaccine (dated by TCRdb to 2016 to 2019). Background on the whole study: To follow how T cells responded to a trivalent subunit inactivated influenza vaccine, the researchers relied on deep quantitative profiling of the T cell receptor repertoire.

Overall study results and their limits: It was suggested by the authors that each seasonal influenza vaccination may recruit only a limited number of new T cells.

The chain couples TRBV14 to TRBJ2-3; the D gene assignment is ambiguous. This TCR was sampled from a man aged 45 to 70 who received an inactivated influenza vaccine. Donor details come from another sample of the same person, matched by shared clones. The sample consisted of CD8+ T cells sorted from PBMCs, taken roughly 24 months after vaccination. The DNA is as follows: TGTGCCAGCAGCCAAGTGCGGCGGACAGATACGCAGTATTTT. This translates into CASSQVRRTDTQYF.